This section outlines one T cell receptor beta chain sequence together with its context. The antigen it binds to is not known. One base away there is no much larger clone; base qualities are not given. The study profiled bulk TCR beta-chain repertoires in matched peripheral blood, tumor and adjacent normal breast tissue taken from about 15 patients with early-stage breast cancer. Before surgery, roughly 4.5-11 mL of whole blood was collected into EDTA tubes and then processed within 2 hours. Ficoll-Paque centrifugation in SepMate-50 tubes was used to isolate peripheral blood mononuclear cells. PBMCs were cryopreserved in aliquots of about 2 to 4 million cells in around 90% FBS with approximately 10% DMSO and kept in liquid nitrogen. The Qiagen AllPrep DNA/RNA Mini kit was used to extract genomic DNA. The sample originates from a study of early stage breast cancer tumors (dated by TCRdb to about 2017). Some background on the complete study: Of the approximately 16 invasive breast tumors, about a dozen were found to be estrogen receptor-positive, progesterone receptor-positive and HER2-negative. On average, each sample had around 10-fold read coverage. Most of the 12 ER+/PR+/HER2- tumors were invasive ductal carcinomas, while the other four were invasive lobular carcinomas. Across all samples, approximately 2,500,000 templates representing approximately 1,000,000 unique clonotypes were detected.

According to the germline V gene, CDR1 reads SGHTS and CDR2 reads YDEGEE. V loses 4 bases at its end and J loses 0 bases; junction bases beyond the gene matches: 6. The CDR3 covers 16 residues, taking in both the cysteine and the phenylalanine. Only the CDR3 region is kept as DNA, spanning 48 bases read in frame from base 1. Broad study findings and their caveats: Bulk genomic DNA sequencing of unsorted cells missed chain pairing and functional markers such as CD4, CD8 and FOXP3. Repertoires from blood resembled normal breast more closely than tumor, and using blood as a reference for each tissue separated tumor from normal in about 85% of the 16 patients. Because the cohort was small, a breakdown by tumor subtype could not be done. Enriched TCRB sequences shared across patients were mostly commonly generated sequences, unlikely to play an important role in the tumor microenvironment. Compared with adjacent normal breast tissue, tumors had about 2.5-fold higher T cell density and higher clonality.

Each sample was amplified as two independent genomic DNA replicates: approximately 550 ng for blood and approximately 1.5 ug for tumor or normal breast. Following the manufacturer's instructions, the ImmunoSeq Intro kit was used to carry out TCRB sequencing on genomic DNA. For absolute quantification, the roughly 31-cycle multiplex PCR included proprietary primers along with spike-in control sequences. Single-end 150-bp reads were used to sequence an 87-bp fragment covering the CDR3 and the flanking V and J genes. Seven samples, with two replicates for each sample, were multiplexed per lane of an Illumina MiSeq using version 3.0 chemistry. In the paper's pipeline: The vendor's proprietary pipeline processed the raw data and merged both replicates into a single result for each sample. Productive rearrangements sharing the V-gene family, CDR3 amino acid sequence and J-gene segment were defined as clonotypes. Clonality was calculated as 1 minus the normalized Shannon entropy (Pielou evenness) of TCRB abundances. To estimate T cell density, the total number of templates was divided by the number of input cells, which was inferred from the amount of DNA input. Recon with default parameters was used to estimate total repertoire diversity and clonality. A clonotype was considered tumor-enriched if its abundance in tumor exceeded 0.1% and was at least 32-fold higher than its abundance in normal breast. TCRdb took over this immuneACCESS table, retaining in-frame rearrangements with V and J assigned. Such tables are incomplete; in checked studies, under half of the missing clones stem from an unresolved V gene, and the remainder is unexplained. For V, J and clone size, that table is used; D and trimming come from the DNA. The sample table holds about 51,000 clones, of which approximately 78% were seen once. The ten largest clones add up to 3% to 3.5% of the sample.

The sequence came from a person in their 40s with breast cancer. Sequencing was performed on blood. Rearrangement joined TRBV5-8 to TRBJ2-5; TRBD1 aligns with 10 central bases. The CDR3 region has the sequence CASSVPGQGYQETQYF. The DNA reads as follows: TGTGCCAGCAGCGTACCGGGACAGGGGTACCAAGAGACCCAGTACTTC.